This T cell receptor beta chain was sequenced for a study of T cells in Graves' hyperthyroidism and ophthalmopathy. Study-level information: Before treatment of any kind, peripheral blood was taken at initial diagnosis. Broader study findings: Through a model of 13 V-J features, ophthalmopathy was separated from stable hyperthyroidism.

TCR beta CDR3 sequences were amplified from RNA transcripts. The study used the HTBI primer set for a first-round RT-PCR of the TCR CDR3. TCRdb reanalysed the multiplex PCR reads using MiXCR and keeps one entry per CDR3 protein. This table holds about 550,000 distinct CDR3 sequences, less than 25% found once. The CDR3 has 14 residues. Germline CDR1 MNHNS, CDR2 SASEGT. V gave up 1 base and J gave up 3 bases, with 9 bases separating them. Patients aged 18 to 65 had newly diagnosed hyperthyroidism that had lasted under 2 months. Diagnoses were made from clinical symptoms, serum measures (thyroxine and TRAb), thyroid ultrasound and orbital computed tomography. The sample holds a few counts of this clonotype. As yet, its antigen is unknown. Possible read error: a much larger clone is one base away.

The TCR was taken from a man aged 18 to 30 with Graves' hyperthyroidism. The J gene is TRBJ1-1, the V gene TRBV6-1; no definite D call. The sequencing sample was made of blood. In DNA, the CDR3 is TGTGCCAGCAGTGAAGGGCGGTTGGACACTGAAGCTTTCTTT. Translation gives CASSEGRLDTEAFF.